These T cell receptor beta chains were read from a single sample in a study of memory CD8 T cells in hepatitis C reinfection. Here immunoSEQ multiplex PCR was the method, and the copy in TCRdb shows in-frame clones only, minus some. This sample has tens of thousands of clones, with approximately 88% found just once. Sequencing was carried out using naive CD8+ T cells sorted from blood. All receptors derive from a man younger than 35 with hepatitis C virus infection. CDR3s include the opening cysteine and the closing phenylalanine or tryptophan. A D gene is named only where the DNA matches it firmly. Only part of the rows carry a size: once, few, many, or a class if the clone is expanded.

V gene	J gene	CDR3 length	D gene	clone size	CDR3 protein	CDR3 DNA
TRBV19	TRBJ1-5	16	.	.	CASSIDRSGGNQPQHF	TGTGCCAGTAGTATAGATCGATCCGGGGGCAATCAGCCCCAGCATTTT
TRBV5-1	TRBJ2-1	15	TRBD1	.	CASRTWTGRYNEQFF	TGCGCCAGCAGAACGTGGACAGGCAGATACAATGAGCAGTTCTTC
TRBV6-1	TRBJ2-7	15	.	few	CASSEGIGVSYEQYF	TGTGCCAGCAGTGAAGGTATAGGGGTTTCCTACGAGCAGTACTTC
TRBV7-8	TRBJ2-7	16	.	.	CASSLGGGGISYEQYF	TGTGCCAGCAGCTTAGGTGGCGGCGGGATTTCCTACGAGCAGTACTTC
TRBV27	TRBJ2-3	15	.	.	CASSPYIPTGDTQYF	TGTGCCAGCAGTCCCTATATCCCGACGGGAGATACGCAGTATTTT
TRBV29-1	TRBJ1-6	15	TRBD1	.	CSVDSQGGYNSPLHF	TGCAGCGTTGACAGTCAGGGGGGTTATAATTCACCCCTCCACTTT
TRBV18	TRBJ2-3	16	.	.	CASSPDRGARTDTQYF	TGTGCCAGCTCACCCGACCGGGGGGCCCGCACAGATACGCAGTATTTT
TRBV6-1	TRBJ1-1	14	TRBD1	.	CASTLSGGRTEAFF	TGTGCCAGCACCCTCTCAGGGGGGCGGACTGAAGCTTTCTTT
TRBV28	TRBJ1-1	15	.	once	CASSRNLGSRTEAFF	TGTGCCAGCAGCCGAAATTTGGGGAGCCGGACTGAAGCTTTCTTT
TRBV5-1	TRBJ2-3	16	TRBD2	.	CASSLGLAGDTDTQYF	TGCGCCAGCAGCTTGGGACTAGCGGGAGACACAGATACGCAGTATTTT
TRBV4-1	TRBJ2-5	15	.	.	CASSQEGLVQETQYF	TGCGCCAGCAGCCAGGAGGGACTGGTCCAAGAGACCCAGTACTTC
TRBV4-2	TRBJ1-6	15	.	.	CASSQDYGDDSPLHF	TGTGCCAGCAGCCAAGATTACGGAGATGATTCACCCCTCCACTTT
TRBV6-1	TRBJ2-1	16	.	.	CASSERRGAVYNEQFF	TGTGCCAGCAGTGAAAGACGGGGGGCCGTCTACAATGAGCAGTTCTTC
TRBV27	TRBJ1-2	17	TRBD1	.	CASSAWGQGASDYGYTF	TGTGCCAGCAGTGCCTGGGGGCAGGGGGCATCGGACTATGGCTACACCTTC